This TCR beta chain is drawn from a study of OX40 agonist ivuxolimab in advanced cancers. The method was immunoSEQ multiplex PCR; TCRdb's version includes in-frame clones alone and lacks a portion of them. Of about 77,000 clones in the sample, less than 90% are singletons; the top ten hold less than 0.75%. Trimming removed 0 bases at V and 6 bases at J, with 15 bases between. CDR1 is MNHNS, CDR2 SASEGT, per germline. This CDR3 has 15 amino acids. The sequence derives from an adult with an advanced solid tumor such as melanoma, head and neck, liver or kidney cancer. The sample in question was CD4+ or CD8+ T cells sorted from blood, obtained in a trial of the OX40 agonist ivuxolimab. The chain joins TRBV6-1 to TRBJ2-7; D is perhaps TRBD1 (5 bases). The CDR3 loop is CASSEAGRVVGEQYF. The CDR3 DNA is TGTGCCAGCAGTGAAGCGGGCAGGGTTGTAGGCGAGCAGTACTTC.